The rows below give T cell receptor beta chains drawn from one sample of a study of siplizumab effects on memory and regulatory T cells. Only in-frame clones appear in the TCRdb table, and some are missing; sequencing was by immunoSEQ multiplex PCR. The sample consists of about 50,000 clones, less than 98% of them appearing once. Specimen: naive CD4+ T cells sorted from blood. These receptors were taken from a human donor in good health. CDR3s leave out the opening cysteine and the closing phenylalanine or tryptophan. Size is stated for part of the rows, as once, few or many counts, or as a class when the clone is expanded.

SVLKGAGSTDTQY | TRBV29-1 | .
ASSLVFYEQY | TRBV7-9 | medium-sized
ASSVGLAFLNEQF | TRBV9 | .
ASGGGQASTDTQY | TRBV12-5 | .
ASSSRWQEETQY | TRBV6-4 | .
ASSPRSGELF | TRBV18 | .
ASSRGSHTDTQY | TRBV14 | .
ASSLRTQY | TRBV5-8 | .
ATTSRGFLGGYT | TRBV28 | .
ASRQGGRPYEQY | TRBV5-1 | .
ASSPIPVANYGYT | TRBV18 | .
SVNRDRMTDTQY | TRBV29-1 | .
ASSKGGAGNQPQH | TRBV7-2 | .
ASSGQKGDHGYT | TRBV2 | .
ASTPNEGGGYT | TRBV6-6 | .
ASSLSAQETDTQY | TRBV10-1 | once
ASSSRPGQLNEKLF | TRBV5-1 | .
ASNRARQETQY | TRBV6-5 | .
ASSLRGQGAPYEQY | TRBV7-9 | .
SVAPGTDVRNEQF | TRBV29-1 | .
ASSSDRGPIRSYEQY | TRBV5-1 | .
ASTLGGGDQTQY | TRBV6-1 | .
ASTIPGLNTEAF | TRBV28 | .
ASSDKGGSSYNEQF | TRBV10-1 | .
SVGGLYTGELF | TRBV29-1 | .
ASTRTVGYGYT | TRBV6-6 | few
ASSLAQGANYGYT | TRBV5-5 | .